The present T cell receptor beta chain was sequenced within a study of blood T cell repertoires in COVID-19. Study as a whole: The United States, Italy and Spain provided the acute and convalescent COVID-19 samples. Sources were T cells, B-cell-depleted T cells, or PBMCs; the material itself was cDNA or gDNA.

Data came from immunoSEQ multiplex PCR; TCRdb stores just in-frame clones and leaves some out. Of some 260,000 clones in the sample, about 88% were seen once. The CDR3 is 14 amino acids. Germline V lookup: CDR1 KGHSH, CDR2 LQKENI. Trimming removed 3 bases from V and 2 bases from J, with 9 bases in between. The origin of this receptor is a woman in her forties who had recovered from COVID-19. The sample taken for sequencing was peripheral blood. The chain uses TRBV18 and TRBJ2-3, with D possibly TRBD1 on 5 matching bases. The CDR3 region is CASSPLGDTDTQYF. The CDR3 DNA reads TGTGCCAGCTCACCCCTAGGGGACACAGATACGCAGTATTTT.